Each of the 10 T cell receptor beta chains below was sequenced from the same sample in a study of cytomegalovirus exposure and HLA in healthy donors. PCR primers comprised 60 Vbeta and 13 Jbeta primers. The method was immunoSEQ multiplex PCR; TCRdb's version includes in-frame clones alone and lacks a portion of them. The table for this sample gives some 72,000 clones. The sample taken for sequencing was PBMCs. These receptors all stem from a man in his forties in good health and CMV-seronegative.

This chain links TRBV27 with TRBJ2-3, with D possibly TRBD1 on 5 matching bases. CDR1 MNHEY and CDR2 SMNVEV come from the germline V gene (reference sequence). CDR3 size: 11 residues. V was trimmed by 3 bases and J by 9 bases, leaving 7 bases between them. Written as DNA, the CDR3 is TGTGCCAGCAGTTTTGCAGGGACGCAGTATTTT. Residues: CASSFAGTQYF.

V gene TRBV2 combines with J gene TRBJ2-5, with 9 bases fitting TRBD1. The DNA end favors TRBJ2-7, so the J call may be wrong. This CDR3 comprises 15 residues. Germline assignment: CDR1 SNHLY and CDR2 FYNNEI. The CDR3 region is CASSERRDRVHEQYF. The CDR3 nucleotides read TGTGCCAGCAGTGAAAGGCGGGACAGGGTACACGAGCAGTACTTC.

This sequence joins TRBV29-1 and TRBJ2-3, with 9 bases lining up with TRBD2. Germline V gives CDR1 SQVTM, CDR2 ANQGSEA. After removal of 0 bases from V and 1 base from J, the junction contained 5 bases not matched to a gene. This CDR3 spans 16 amino acids. CDR3 coding DNA: TGCAGCGTTGAAGACCGTCCTAGCGGGGGCACAGATACGCAGTATTTT. Protein: CSVEDRPSGGTDTQYF.

V gene TRBV29-1 combines with J gene TRBJ2-2; D possibly corresponds to TRBD2 (5 bases). The CDR3 length is 12 residues. Trimming left V 8 bases short and J 5 bases short, with 12 bases between. Germline V lookup: CDR1 SQVTM, CDR2 ANQGSEA. The CDR3 region has the DNA TGCAGCTCCGGCGGCGGGACCGGGGAGCTGTTTTTT. Translation: CSSGGGTGELFF.

V gene TRBV4-3 combines with J gene TRBJ2-7, with 9 bases that match TRBD2. Unmatched junction bases numbered 6, after V lost 1 base and J lost 2 bases. Germline CDR1 LGHNA, CDR2 YSLEER. The CDR3 contains 16 residues. In DNA form, the CDR3 reads TGCGCCAGCAGCCAAGGACTAGCGGAGATAACCTACGAGCAGTACTTC. Its translation: CASSQGLAEITYEQYF.

The rearrangement joins TRBV5-6 to TRBJ2-7; D is unresolved. The CDR3 is 14 residues long. V shed 6 bases and J shed 3 bases, with 16 bases lying between them. CDR1 SGHDT and CDR2 YYEEEE come from the germline V gene. The CDR3 nucleotides read TGTGCCAGCAACCCGCGGCGAACCCACTACGAGCAGTACTTC. It codes for CASNPRRTHYEQYF.

The chain links TRBV18 to TRBJ1-5, with 7 bases fitting TRBD1. CDR1 is KGHSH, CDR2 LQKENI, per germline. The CDR3 is made up of 16 amino acids. J lost 1 base, V lost 2 bases, and 5 bases had no gene match. In DNA, the CDR3 is TGTGCCAGCTCACCAGACCAGGGGGTGAGCAATCAGCCCCAGCATTTT. Amino acids: CASSPDQGVSNQPQHF.

The chain is built from TRBV30 and TRBJ2-3; no reliable D call. This CDR3 contains 14 residues. Germline assignment: CDR1 GTSNPN and CDR2 SVGIG (reference sequence). V gave up 4 bases and J gave up 3 bases, with 14 bases separating them. As DNA, the CDR3 is TGTGCCTGGACCCCGAGCGACGAAACAGATACGCAGTATTTT. Translated: CAWTPSDETDTQYF.

V and J are TRBV19 and TRBJ2-2, with TRBD1 identical over 8 bases. This CDR3 is 14 amino acids long. Losses at the gene ends were 4 bases for V and 4 bases for J; bases not matched to a gene: 2. Germline V lookup: CDR1 LNHDA, CDR2 SQIVND (reference sequence). The CDR3 DNA sequence: TGTGCCAGTAGTAGACAGGGGTCCACCGGGGAGCTGTTTTTT. It codes for CASSRQGSTGELFF. The entire variable domain, with the rest obtained from reference TRBV19 and TRBJ2-2, is as follows: DGGITQSPKYLFRKEGQNVTLSCEQNLNHDAMYWYRQDPGQGLRLIYYSQIVNDFQKGDIAEGYSVSREKKESFPLTVTSAQKNPTAFYLCASSRQGSTGELFFGEGSRLTVL.

The chain carries TRBV6-5 and TRBJ2-3, with D possibly matching TRBD1 (6 bases). Germline CDR1 reads MNHEY; CDR2 reads SVGAGI. The CDR3 length is 15 residues. Deletions cut 7 bases from V and 0 bases from J, with 14 bases between. The CDR3 coding sequence is TGTGCCAGCAAGGGGGTAGGATCTAGCACAGATACGCAGTATTTT. Protein: CASKGVGSSTDTQYF.